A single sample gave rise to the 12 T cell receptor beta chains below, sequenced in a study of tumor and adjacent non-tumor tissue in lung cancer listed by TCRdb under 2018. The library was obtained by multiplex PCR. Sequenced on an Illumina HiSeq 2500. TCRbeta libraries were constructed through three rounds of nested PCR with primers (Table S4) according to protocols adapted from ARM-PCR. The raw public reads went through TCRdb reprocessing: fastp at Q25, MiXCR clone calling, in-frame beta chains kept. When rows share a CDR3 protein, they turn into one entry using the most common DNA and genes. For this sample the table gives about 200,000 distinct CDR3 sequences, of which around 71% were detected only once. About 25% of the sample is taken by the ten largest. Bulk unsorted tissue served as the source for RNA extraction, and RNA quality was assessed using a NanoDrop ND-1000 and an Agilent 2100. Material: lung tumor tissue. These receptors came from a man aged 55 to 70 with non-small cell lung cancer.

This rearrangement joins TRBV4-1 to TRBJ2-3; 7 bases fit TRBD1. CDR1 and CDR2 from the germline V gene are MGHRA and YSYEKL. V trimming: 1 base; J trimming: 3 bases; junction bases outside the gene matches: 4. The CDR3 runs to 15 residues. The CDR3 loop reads CASSQVGGGTDTQYF. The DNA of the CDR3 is TGCGCCAGCAGCCAAGTAGGGGGCGGGACAGATACGCAGTATTTT.

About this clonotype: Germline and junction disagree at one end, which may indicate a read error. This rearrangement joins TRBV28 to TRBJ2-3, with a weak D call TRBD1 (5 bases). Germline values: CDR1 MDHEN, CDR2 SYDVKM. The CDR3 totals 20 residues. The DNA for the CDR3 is TGTGCCAGTAGTTTACCGACCGCAGGGATTATTCCAGGCCGCACAGATACGCAGTATTTT. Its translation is CASSLPTAGIIPGRTDTQYF.

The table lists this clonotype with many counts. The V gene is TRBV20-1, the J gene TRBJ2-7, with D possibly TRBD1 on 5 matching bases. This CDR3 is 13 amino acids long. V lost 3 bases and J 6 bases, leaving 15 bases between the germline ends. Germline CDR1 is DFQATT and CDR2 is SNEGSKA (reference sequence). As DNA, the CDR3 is TGCAGTGCTAGGGCCAGGGTGGTTTCCGAGCAGTACTTC. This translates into CSARARVVSEQYF.

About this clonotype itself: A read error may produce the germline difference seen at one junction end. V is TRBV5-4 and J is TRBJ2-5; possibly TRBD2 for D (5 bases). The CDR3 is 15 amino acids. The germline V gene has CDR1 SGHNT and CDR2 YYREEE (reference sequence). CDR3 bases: TGTGCCAGCAGCCCAAACGCCGCGGGCCGAAAGGCCCATTACTTC. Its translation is CASSPNAAGRKAHYF.

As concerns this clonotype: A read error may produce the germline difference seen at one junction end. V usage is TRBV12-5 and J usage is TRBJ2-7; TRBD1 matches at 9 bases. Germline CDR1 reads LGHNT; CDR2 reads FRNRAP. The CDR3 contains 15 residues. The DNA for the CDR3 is TGTGCTAGTGGCAAGGGACAGGGTATAACCTACGTGCAGTACTTC. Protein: CASGKGQGITYVQYF. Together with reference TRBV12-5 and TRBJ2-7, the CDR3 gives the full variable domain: DARVTQTPRHKVTEMGQEVTMRCQPILGHNTVFWYRQTMMQGLELLAYFRNRAPLDDSGMPKDRFSAEMPDATLATLKIQPSEPRDSAVYFCASGKGQGITYVQYFGPGTRLTVT.

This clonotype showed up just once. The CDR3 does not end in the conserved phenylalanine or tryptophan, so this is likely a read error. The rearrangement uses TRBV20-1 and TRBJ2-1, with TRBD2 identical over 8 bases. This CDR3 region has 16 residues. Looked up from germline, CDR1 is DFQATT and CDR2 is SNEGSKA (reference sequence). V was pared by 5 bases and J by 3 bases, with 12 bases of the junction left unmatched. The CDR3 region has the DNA TGCAGTGCTCCTCAGGCCGCTGCGGGGGGCTACAATGAGCAGTTCTTA. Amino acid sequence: CSAPQAAAGGYNEQFL.

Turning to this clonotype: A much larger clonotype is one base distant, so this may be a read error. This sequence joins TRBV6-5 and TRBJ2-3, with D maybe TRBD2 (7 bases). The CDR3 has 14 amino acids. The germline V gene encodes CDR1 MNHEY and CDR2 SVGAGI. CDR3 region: CVSSDGGRSDTQYF. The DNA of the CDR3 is TGTGTCAGCAGTGACGGGGGGCGCTCCGATACGCAGTATTTT.

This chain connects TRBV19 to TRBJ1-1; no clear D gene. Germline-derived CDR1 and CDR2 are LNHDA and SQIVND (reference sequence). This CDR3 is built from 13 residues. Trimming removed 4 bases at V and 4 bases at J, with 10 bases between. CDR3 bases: TGTGCCAGTAGTAACAGAGGTGGCACTGAAGCTTTCTTT. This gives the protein CASSNRGGTEAFF. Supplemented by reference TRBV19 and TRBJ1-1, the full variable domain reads DGGITQSPKYLFRKEGQNVTLSCEQNLNHDAMYWYRQDPGQGLRLIYYSQIVNDFQKGDIAEGYSVSREKKESFPLTVTSAQKNPTAFYLCASSNRGGTEAFFGQGTRLTVV.

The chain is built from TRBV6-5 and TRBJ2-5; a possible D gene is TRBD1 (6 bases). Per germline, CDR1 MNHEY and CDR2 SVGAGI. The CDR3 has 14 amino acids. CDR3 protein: CKSSDTGTAGAQYF. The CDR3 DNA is TGTAAGAGCAGTGATACCGGGACCGCAGGGGCCCAGTACTTC.

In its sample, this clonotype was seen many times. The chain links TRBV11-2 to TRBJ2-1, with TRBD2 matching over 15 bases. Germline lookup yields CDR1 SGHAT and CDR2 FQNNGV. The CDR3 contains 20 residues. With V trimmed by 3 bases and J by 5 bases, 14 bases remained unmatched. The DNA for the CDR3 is TGTGCCAGCAGCTTGCGCCAACCGGGACTAGCGGGAGGTCCGGACAATGAGCAGTTCTTC. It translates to CASSLRQPGLAGGPDNEQFF.

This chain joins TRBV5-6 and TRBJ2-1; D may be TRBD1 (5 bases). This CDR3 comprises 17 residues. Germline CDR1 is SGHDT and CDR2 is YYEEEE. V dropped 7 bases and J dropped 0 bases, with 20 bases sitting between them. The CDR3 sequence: CASGTARTLYSYNEQFF. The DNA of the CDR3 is TGTGCCAGCGGAACAGCCAGGACACTATACTCCTACAATGAGCAGTTCTTC. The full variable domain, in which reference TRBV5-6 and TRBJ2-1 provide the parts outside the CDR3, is DAGVTQSPTHLIKTRGQQVTLRCSPKSGHDTVSWYQQALGQGPQFIFQYYEEEERQRGNFPDRFSGHQFPNYSSELNVNALLLGDSALYLCASGTARTLYSYNEQFFGPGTRLTVL.

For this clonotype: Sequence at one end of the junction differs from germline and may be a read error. The CDR3 reads CASSGCLSDSSRYAYTF. CDR3 nucleotides: TGCGCCAGCAGTGGATGTTTGTCGGACAGCTCGCGCTATGCCTACACCTTC. The V call is TRBV10-2, the J call TRBJ1-2, with D tentatively TRBD1 (6 bases). Germline V gene data show CDR1 as WSHSY and CDR2 as SAAADI. This CDR3 is 17 amino acids long.